The source of this TCR beta chain is a study of blood T cell repertoires in COVID-19. Study-wide background: The United States, Italy and Spain supplied acute and convalescent COVID-19 samples. PBMCs, B-cell-depleted T cells, or T cells provided the cDNA or gDNA that made up the material.

As processed by the authors: Quantification of nucleated cells was approximated via reference gene primer amplification. Sequenced by immunoSEQ multiplex PCR; TCRdb stores in-frame clones only, minus some. D and trimming were read from the DNA, whereas the V and J calls and clone size are those reported in that table. The sample consists of about 140,000 clones, roughly 86% of them appearing once. This clonotype was sampled from a human donor in a cohort sampled during active COVID-19. The sample taken for sequencing was peripheral blood.

The CDR3 region is CASSLVAGGIDEQYF. The CDR3 DNA reads as TGTGCCAGCAGCTTGGTTGCGGGAGGAATCGACGAGCAGTACTTC. This chain connects TRBV7-2 to TRBJ2-7; 8 positions match TRBD2. The germline V gene encodes CDR1 SGHTA and CDR2 FQGNSA. The CDR3 extends over 15 amino acids. Trimming cost V 3 bases and J 5 bases; bases outside gene matches: 9.